The rows below give T cell receptor beta chains drawn from one sample of a study of blood T cell repertoires in COVID-19. Profiled with immunoSEQ multiplex PCR; TCRdb holds only in-frame clones, not every one. The top ten clones hold around 1.2% of a sample with about 170,000 clones, about 90% of them seen once. The sample was PBMCs or T cells enriched from blood (not recorded which). These receptors originate from a human donor with acute COVID-19. The donor label of this sample is uncertain. Both conserved end residues are part of each CDR3. The order of the fields is clone size, D gene, J gene, V gene, CDR3 protein, CDR3 DNA. The D gene is left open where the match is weak. Clone size is stated in some rows and not others, as once, few, many or a class when expanded.

>.|TRBD1|TRBJ2-7|TRBV7-2
CASSLTGGPPYEQYF
TGTGCCAGCAGCCTAACAGGGGGACCTCCCTACGAGCAGTACTTC
>once|TRBD1|TRBJ2-3|TRBV18
CASSPDMGDRGRVTDTQYF
TGTGCCAGCTCGCCCGATATGGGGGACAGGGGGAGAGTCACAGATACGCAGTATTTT
>.|TRBD2|TRBJ2-7|TRBV10-3
CAISEGGGLASYEQYF
TGTGCCATCAGTGAAGGCGGGGGACTTGCCTCCTACGAGCAGTACTTC
>once|.|TRBJ1-2|TRBV6-5
CASSSYSRTGYGYTF
TGTGCCAGCAGTTCTTACAGCCGAACTGGGTATGGCTACACCTTC
>.|TRBD2|TRBJ2-2|TRBV7-2
CASSLTGTTLTGELFF
TGTGCCAGCAGCTTAACCGGGACTACTTTAACCGGGGAGCTGTTTTTT
>.|.|TRBJ2-7|TRBV19
CASSTGLTYEQYF
TGTGCCAGTAGCACAGGCCTCACCTACGAGCAGTACTTC
>.|.|TRBJ2-2|TRBV11-3
CASRQEGNTGELFF
TGTGCCAGCAGACAGGAAGGCAACACCGGGGAGCTGTTTTTT
>.|.|TRBJ2-5|TRBV7-3
CASSLGVQGGTQYF
TGTGCCAGCAGCTTAGGGGTCCAGGGGGGGACCCAGTACTTC
>.|TRBD2|TRBJ2-1|TRBV4-1
CASSQGGLAGEQFF
TGCGCCAGCAGCCAAGGGGGACTAGCTGGTGAGCAGTTCTTC
>.|TRBD2|TRBJ2-1|TRBV5-1
CASSLSATSGGADSEQFF
TGCGCCAGCAGCCTTTCAGCAACTAGCGGGGGGGCCGATAGTGAGCAGTTCTTC